The T cell receptor beta chain under discussion was sequenced for a study of T-cell reconstitution after alpha-beta-depleted transplantation in children. As it was prepared, the TCRbeta library received unique molecular identifiers. Via MiXCR, TCRdb re-called the PCR reads, giving one row per CDR3 protein. Here the sample spans 200,000 to 250,000 distinct CDR3 sequences, approximately 12% being singletons. CDR3 length: 11 residues. The germline gives CDR1 SGHDT, CDR2 YYEEEE. About this clonotype: One junction end does not reproduce the germline sequence, and a read error may be involved.

Source: PBMCs from the stem cell graft donor, taken from the stem cell graft. The chain links TRBV5-6 to TRBJ1-2; D unresolved. The clonotype originates from a human donor who donated a stem cell graft to a child with acute lymphoblastic leukemia. CDR3 residues: CASSLAGGYAF. The CDR3 DNA reads as TGTGCCAGCAGCTTGGCCGGTGGCTACGCCTTC.